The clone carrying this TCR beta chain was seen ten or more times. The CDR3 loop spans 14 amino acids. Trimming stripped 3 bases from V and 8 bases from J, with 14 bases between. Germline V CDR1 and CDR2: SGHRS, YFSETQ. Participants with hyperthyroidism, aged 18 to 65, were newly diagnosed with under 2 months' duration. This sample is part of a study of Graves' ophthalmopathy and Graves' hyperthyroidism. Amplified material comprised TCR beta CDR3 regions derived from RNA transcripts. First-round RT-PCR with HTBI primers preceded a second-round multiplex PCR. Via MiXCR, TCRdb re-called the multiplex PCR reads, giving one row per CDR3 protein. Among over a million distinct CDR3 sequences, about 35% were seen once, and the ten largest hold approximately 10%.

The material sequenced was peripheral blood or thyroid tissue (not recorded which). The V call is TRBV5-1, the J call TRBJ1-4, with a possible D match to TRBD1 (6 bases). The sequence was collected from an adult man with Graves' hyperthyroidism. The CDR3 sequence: CASSSDSSPEKLFF. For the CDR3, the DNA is TGCGCCAGCAGCTCGGACAGCTCTCCGGAAAAACTGTTTTTT. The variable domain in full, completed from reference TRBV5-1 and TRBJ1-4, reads KAGVTQTPRYLIKTRGQQVTLSCSPISGHRSVSWYQQTPGQGLQFLFEYFSETQRNKGNFPGRFSGRQFSNSRSEMNVSTLELGDSALYLCASSSDSSPEKLFFGSGTQLSVL.